This paragraph covers one TCR beta chain sequence. The antigen is undetermined. These data originate in a study of OX40 agonist ivuxolimab in advanced cancers. Study outcomes and limitations: Relatively little clonal expansion, among the lowest observed, appeared in partial responders at 0.1-3.0 mg/kg.

The protocol was immunoSEQ multiplex PCR, while the TCRdb copy is restricted to in-frame clones and leaves out a portion. This sample yields about 45,000 clones, of which roughly 92% are seen a single time; roughly 15% belongs to the top ten. The V end was cut by 7 bases, the J end by 4 bases, with 19 bases between. Germline V lookup: CDR1 MNHEY, CDR2 SVGAGI. This CDR3 has 15 amino acids. The source was CD4+ or CD8+ T cells sorted from blood, collected in a trial of the OX40 agonist ivuxolimab. V is TRBV6-5 and J is TRBJ2-5, with D possibly being TRBD1 (5 bases). The TCR was taken from an adult with an advanced solid tumor such as melanoma, head and neck, liver or kidney cancer. The CDR3 reads CASTPTVRTAETQYF. The CDR3 DNA sequence: TGTGCCAGCACCCCGACAGTCCGAACCGCAGAGACCCAGTACTTC.